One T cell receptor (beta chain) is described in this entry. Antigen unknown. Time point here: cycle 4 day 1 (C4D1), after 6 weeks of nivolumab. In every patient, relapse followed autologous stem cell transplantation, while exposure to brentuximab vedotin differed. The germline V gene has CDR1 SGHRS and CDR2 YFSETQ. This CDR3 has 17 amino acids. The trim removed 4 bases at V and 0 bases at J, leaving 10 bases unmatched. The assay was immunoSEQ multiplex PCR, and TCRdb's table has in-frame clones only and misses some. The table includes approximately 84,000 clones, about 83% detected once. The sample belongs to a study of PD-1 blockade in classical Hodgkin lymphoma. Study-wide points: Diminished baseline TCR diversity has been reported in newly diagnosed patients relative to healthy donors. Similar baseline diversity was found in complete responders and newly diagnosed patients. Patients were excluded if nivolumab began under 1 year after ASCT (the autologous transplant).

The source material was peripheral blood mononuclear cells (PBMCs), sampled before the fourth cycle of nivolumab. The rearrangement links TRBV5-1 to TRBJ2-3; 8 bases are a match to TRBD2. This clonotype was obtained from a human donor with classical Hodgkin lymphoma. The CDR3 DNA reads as TGCGCCAGCAGCAGGGCATGGGCTAGCGGGAGCACAGATACGCAGTATTTT. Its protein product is CASSRAWASGSTDTQYF.